Below, 26 T cell receptor beta chains from the same sample are listed, as sequenced in a study of T cells in narcolepsy (dated by TCRdb to the late 2010s). The library came from the immunoSEQ multiplex PCR assay. The clones in this table, taken by TCRdb from immuneACCESS, are in-frame only. Not every clone is retained; where verified, under half of the shortfall comes from an unresolved V gene, and the cause of the rest is unknown. This sample is represented by more than 20,000 clones; about 80% of them were singletons. Around 0.98% of the sample is in the top ten clones. The sample comprised memory (CD45RA-) CD4+ T cells from blood. In light of the paper, this sample's cell subset or site label describes: memory T cells sorted ex vivo from peripheral blood. These receptors were collected from a human donor in good health.

The V gene is TRBV28, the J gene TRBJ1-4, with unresolved D. The CDR3 runs 15 residues. Trimming cost V 2 bases and J 7 bases, with 14 bases left between them. The V gene's germline CDR1 is MDHEN and CDR2 SYDVKM. This CDR3 reads CASSLGLGRSEKLFF. CDR3 nucleotide sequence: TGTGCCAGCAGTTTAGGTTTGGGGAGGAGTGAAAAACTGTTTTTT.

This chain uses TRBV10-1 with TRBJ2-1, with 13 nucleotides matching TRBD2. The CDR3 runs to 15 residues. V lost 5 bases and J lost 9; bases outside the gene matches: 7. From germline, CDR1 is WNHNN and CDR2 SYGVQD (reference sequence). CDR3 loop: CASSKTSGRLGEQFF. The CDR3 coding sequence is TGCGCCAGCAGTAAGACTAGCGGGAGGCTGGGTGAGCAGTTCTTC.

The chain has TRBV5-5 and TRBJ1-4; TRBD1 might be the D (6 bases). CDR1 and CDR2 from the germline V gene are SGHKS and YYEKEE (reference sequence). There are 14 residues in the CDR3. The V gene lost 1 base and the J gene lost 7 bases, with 11 bases spanning the gap. The CDR3 region is CASSLSQGTEKLFF. CDR3 sequence (DNA): TGTGCCAGCAGCTTGAGTCAGGGGACTGAAAAACTGTTTTTT.

V and J are TRBV11-2 and TRBJ2-5; D unclear. Germline CDR1 reads SGHAT; CDR2 reads FQNNGV. The V end lost 0 bases, the J end lost 5 bases, and 7 bases lay between the germline ends. This CDR3 region has 13 residues. The CDR3 DNA is TGTGCCAGCAGCTTAGAGCGTGTCGAGACCCAGTACTTC. It encodes CASSLERVETQYF.

This chain connects TRBV11-2 to TRBJ2-1, with D perhaps matching TRBD2 (6 bases). Trimming pared 4 bases from V and 5 bases from J, leaving 15 bases between. Germline lookup yields CDR1 SGHAT and CDR2 FQNNGV. The CDR3 consists of 15 residues. CDR3 nucleotide sequence: TGTGCCAGCAGCTCCACCTCTCTAGCGAACAATGAGCAGTTCTTC. It is translated as CASSSTSLANNEQFF. The full variable domain, its missing parts supplied by reference TRBV11-2 and TRBJ2-1, is EAGVAQSPRYKIIEKRQSVAFWCNPISGHATLYWYQQILGQGPKLLIQFQNNGVVDDSQLPKDRFSAERLKGVDSTLKIQPAKLEDSAVYLCASSSTSLANNEQFFGPGTRLTVL.

This clone was picked up a small number of times. V usage is TRBV2 and J usage is TRBJ1-5; no reliable D call. Trimming removed 5 bases from V and 4 bases from J, with 9 bases in between. Germline CDR1 reads SNHLY; CDR2 reads FYNNEI. This CDR3 spans 13 amino acids. The CDR3 reads CASSHDGNQPQHF. The CDR3 DNA reads TGTGCCAGCAGTCACGACGGAAATCAGCCCCAGCATTTT.

V and J are TRBV6-1 and TRBJ1-6; D call uncertain. This CDR3 spans 12 amino acids. The V end was cut by 6 bases, the J end by 7 bases, with 7 bases between. Germline V gene sequence: CDR1 MNHNS, CDR2 SASEGT. This chain's CDR3 is CASSQQNSPLHF. CDR3 nucleotides: TGTGCCAGCAGCCAACAGAATTCACCCCTCCACTTT.

The chain is built from TRBV5-1 and TRBJ2-1; tentatively, D is TRBD2 (7 bases). Trimming shortened V by 5 bases and J by 4 bases, and 19 bases separated the two germline ends. Germline-derived CDR1 and CDR2 are SGHRS and YFSETQ. There are 16 residues in the CDR3. This chain's CDR3 is CASRDTGGLRYNEQFF. In DNA form, the CDR3 reads TGCGCCAGCAGAGACACGGGGGGCCTGAGGTACAATGAGCAGTTCTTC.

The chain is built from TRBV5-6 and TRBJ2-7, with TRBD1 matching 7 bases. CDR1 is SGHDT, CDR2 YYEEEE, per germline. J was trimmed by 2 bases and V by 1 base; bases with no gene match: 6. This CDR3 comprises 15 residues. CDR3 loop: CASSLRGLPTYEQYF. The CDR3 DNA is TGTGCCAGCAGCTTGAGGGGGCTCCCTACCTACGAGCAGTACTTC.

The chain uses TRBV14 and TRBJ1-1; D unresolved. Looked up from germline, CDR1 is SGHDN and CDR2 is FVKESK. Trimming left V 4 bases short and J 4 bases short, with 13 bases between. The CDR3 runs to 14 residues. The CDR3 region has the DNA TGTGCCAGCAGCCCACGACTGGAGGGCACTGAAGCTTTCTTT. It codes for CASSPRLEGTEAFF.

The gene calls are TRBV7-9 and TRBJ2-2; D is unresolved. From germline, CDR1 is SEHNR and CDR2 FQNEAQ (reference sequence). V was pared by 7 bases and J by 2 bases, with 14 bases between. The CDR3 has 15 residues. CDR3 region: CASTAGPSNTGELFF. In DNA, the CDR3 is TGTGCCAGCACCGCCGGGCCTTCAAACACCGGGGAGCTGTTTTTT.

This sequence joins TRBV5-1 and TRBJ2-5; TRBD1 aligns across 7 bases. Trimming at V came to 3 bases and at J to 3 bases, leaving 8 bases not matched to a gene. The germline gives CDR1 SGHRS, CDR2 YFSETQ. This CDR3 spans 15 amino acids. The CDR3 region has the DNA TGCGCCAGCAGCTGGGGACAGCTCTCCGAAGAGACCCAGTACTTC. It encodes CASSWGQLSEETQYF.

The V gene is TRBV18, the J gene TRBJ1-4; 8 bases are a match to TRBD1. The CDR3 is 16 residues long. The V gene's germline CDR1 is KGHSH and CDR2 LQKENI. V shed 1 base and J 3 bases; nucleotides not matched to a gene: 4. The CDR3 loop reads CASSPRDRTANEKLFF. As DNA, the CDR3 is TGTGCCAGCTCACCACGGGACAGGACGGCTAATGAAAAACTGTTTTTT.

This clone was counted once. This sequence joins TRBV6-1 and TRBJ2-7; 14 positions match TRBD2. The CDR3 loop spans 15 amino acids. V lost 5 bases to trimming and J lost 6 bases; unmatched junction nucleotides: 6. The germline V gene encodes CDR1 MNHNS and CDR2 SASEGT. CDR3 residues: CASSRGTSGSLEQYF. The DNA of the CDR3 is TGTGCCAGCAGTCGAGGGACTAGCGGGAGCCTCGAGCAGTACTTC.

This chain links TRBV9 with TRBJ2-5; 8 nucleotides agree with TRBD2. The V segment lost 4 bases and the J segment 5 bases; nucleotides outside the gene matches: 16. Germline CDR1 reads SGDLS; CDR2 reads YYNGEE. The CDR3 has 17 residues. The CDR3 reads CASSPGTRIERAETQYF. The CDR3 bases are TGTGCCAGCAGCCCCGGGACTAGAATTGAGAGAGCGGAGACCCAGTACTTC.

The chain employs TRBV5-4 and TRBJ1-2, with 9 bases lining up with TRBD1. This CDR3 is 14 amino acids long. Germline values: CDR1 SGHNT, CDR2 YYREEE (reference sequence). V lost 5 bases to trimming and J lost 4 bases; unmatched junction nucleotides: 6. CDR3 sequence: CASRPGTGSYGYTF. Here the CDR3 DNA reads TGTGCCAGCAGGCCCGGGACAGGGAGCTATGGCTACACCTTC.

The rearrangement links TRBV9 to TRBJ1-1; TRBD1 matches 9 bases. The CDR3 covers 16 residues. Germline trimming cut 4 bases from V and 3 bases from J; bases unmatched to any gene: 10. CDR1 SGDLS and CDR2 YYNGEE come from the germline V gene. The DNA of the CDR3 is TGTGCCAGCAGCCCTACAGGGGGCAGGTGGGACACTGAAGCTTTCTTT. It encodes CASSPTGGRWDTEAFF.

The chain carries TRBV5-5 and TRBJ1-2; 7 bases are a match to TRBD1. This CDR3 region has 16 residues. Unmatched junction bases numbered 17, after V lost 4 bases and J lost 8 bases. Germline assignment: CDR1 SGHKS and CDR2 YYEKEE (reference sequence). As DNA, the CDR3 is TGTGCCAGCAGCCCCGCCCCTAGGGGGCCGCGGCACGGCTACACCTTC. Protein sequence: CASSPAPRGPRHGYTF.

The rearrangement links TRBV4-1 to TRBJ2-3; TRBD2 matches at 11 bases. V shed 3 bases, J shed 4 bases, and the junction held 6 bases outside the gene matches. Germline assignment: CDR1 MGHRA and CDR2 YSYEKL. This CDR3 region has 16 residues. The CDR3, as DNA: TGCGCCAGCAGCCAGGAGGGACTAGCGGCCTCAGATACGCAGTATTTT. Translating it yields CASSQEGLAASDTQYF.

The chain employs TRBV19 and TRBJ2-1, with 8 bases that match TRBD2. The germline CDR1 and CDR2 sequences are LNHDA and SQIVND (reference sequence). This CDR3 region has 15 residues. The J segment lost 4 bases and the V segment lost 3 bases, leaving 5 bases of the junction unmatched. CDR3: CASSIGLAGYNEQFF. For the CDR3, the DNA is TGTGCCAGTAGTATCGGATTAGCGGGGTACAATGAGCAGTTCTTC. Using reference TRBV19 and TRBJ2-1 for the parts outside the CDR3, the full variable domain is DGGITQSPKYLFRKEGQNVTLSCEQNLNHDAMYWYRQDPGQGLRLIYYSQIVNDFQKGDIAEGYSVSREKKESFPLTVTSAQKNPTAFYLCASSIGLAGYNEQFFGPGTRLTVL.

V and J are TRBV11-3 and TRBJ2-1; D gene uncertain. The V end was cut by 1 base, the J end by 9 bases, with 10 bases between. CDR3 length: 13 amino acids. The germline gives CDR1 SGHNT, CDR2 YENEEA. The CDR3 DNA follows: TGTGCCAGCAGCTTAGTAGAATCTGGTGAGCAGTTCTTC. Residues: CASSLVESGEQFF.

This clone is labeled medium-sized. The rearrangement joins TRBV29-1 to TRBJ1-1; no definite D call. The germline V gene encodes CDR1 SQVTM and CDR2 ANQGSEA. Trimming took off 3 bases at V and 1 base at J, with 9 bases between the two ends. The CDR3 runs 13 residues. The CDR3 bases are TGCAGCGTTGATACACCGGGGAACACTGAAGCTTTCTTT. Protein: CSVDTPGNTEAFF. Drawing the rest from reference TRBV29-1 and TRBJ1-1, the complete variable domain is SAVISQKPSRDICQRGTSLTIQCQVDSQVTMMFWYRQQPGQSLTLIATANQGSEATYESGFVIDKFPISRPNLTFSTLTVSNMSPEDSSIYLCSVDTPGNTEAFFGQGTRLTVV.

The genes are TRBV9 and TRBJ2-5; 7 nucleotides line up with TRBD1. The ends lost 3 bases at V and 5 bases at J; junction bases unmatched: 7. This CDR3 is 14 amino acids long. The germline V gene encodes CDR1 SGDLS and CDR2 YYNGEE. CDR3: CASSEYRGGETQYF. For the CDR3, the DNA is TGTGCCAGCAGCGAATACAGGGGCGGGGAGACCCAGTACTTC.

This rearrangement joins TRBV9 to TRBJ2-3; D remains ambiguous. The ends were cut back, 4 bases at V and 0 bases at J, with 15 bases in the middle. Germline loops: CDR1 SGDLS, CDR2 YYNGEE. The CDR3 consists of 16 residues. This chain's CDR3 is CASSPNSVGSTDTQYF. The CDR3 region has the DNA TGTGCCAGCAGCCCTAACTCCGTGGGTAGCACAGATACGCAGTATTTT.

V is TRBV29-1 and J is TRBJ2-5; D gene ambiguous. CDR3 length: 13 residues. With 1 base removed from V and 1 base from J, the gap between germline ends came to 7 bases. The germline V gene encodes CDR1 SQVTM and CDR2 ANQGSEA. The CDR3 loop is CSVEGAAQETQYF. In nucleotides, the CDR3 is TGCAGCGTTGAAGGGGCAGCCCAAGAGACCCAGTACTTC.

The chain uses TRBV2 and TRBJ1-5; a weak D match, TRBD1 (6 bases). There are 14 residues in the CDR3. CDR1 and CDR2 (germline): SNHLY, FYNNEI. Between the trimmed V and J ends, which lost 3 bases and 4 bases, there was a span of 10 bases. The CDR3 sequence: CASSDGQTNQPQHF. Here the CDR3 DNA reads TGTGCCAGCAGTGACGGACAGACAAATCAGCCCCAGCATTTT.